This TCR beta chain was captured by sequencing in a study of shared clonotypes between healthy human individuals. Naive CD8 cells lacked CD45RO, underwent positive selection for CCR7 and left out terminally differentiated effector memory CD45RA+ cells. The V gene's germline CDR1 is MNHEY and CDR2 SMNVEV (reference sequence). The V segment lost 3 bases and the J segment 6 bases; nucleotides outside the gene matches: 4. This CDR3 has 13 residues. Authors' analysis steps: Junction-only immunoSEQ sequences carried no quality scores, so filtering differed. Only in-frame clones appear in the TCRdb table, and some are missing; sequencing was by immunoSEQ multiplex PCR. V and J calls and clone size come straight from that table; D and trimming were deduced from the DNA. The profile shows 800,000 to 950,000 clones, about 96% of them singletons.

Sequencing input: naive CD8+ T cells sorted from blood. The receptor comes from a man aged 30-40 years in good health. The J gene is TRBJ1-1, the V gene TRBV27, with 7 bases lining up with TRBD1. The CDR3 DNA reads TGTGCCAGCAGTTTGCCAGGGGGATCTGAAGCTTTCTTT. Protein product: CASSLPGGSEAFF.